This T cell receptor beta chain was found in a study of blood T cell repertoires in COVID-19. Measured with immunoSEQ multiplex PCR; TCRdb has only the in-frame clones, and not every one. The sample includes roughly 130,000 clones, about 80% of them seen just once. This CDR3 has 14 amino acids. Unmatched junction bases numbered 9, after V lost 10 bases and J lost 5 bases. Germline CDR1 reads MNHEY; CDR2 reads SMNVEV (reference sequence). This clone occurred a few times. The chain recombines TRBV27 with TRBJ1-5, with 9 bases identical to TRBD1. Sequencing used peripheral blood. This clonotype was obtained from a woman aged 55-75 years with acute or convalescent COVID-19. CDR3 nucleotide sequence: TGTGCCATTACGGGACAGGGATCTCATCAGCCCCAGCATTTT. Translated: CAITGQGSHQPQHF.